This TCR beta chain was obtained from a study of blood T cell repertoires in COVID-19. Turning to the study itself: The samples span acute and convalescent COVID-19 from the United States, Italy and Spain.

The J segment lost 1 base and the V segment lost 7 bases, leaving 4 bases of the junction unmatched. The CDR3 sequence is 14 residues long. Germline lookup yields CDR1 SNHLY and CDR2 FYNNEI. Original processing notes: From reference gene primer amplification, estimates of nucleated cell counts were derived. Sequencing used immunoSEQ multiplex PCR; TCRdb keeps in-frame clones, though not all of them. V, J and clone size are those of that table, while D and trimming were read from the DNA. The data hold 130,000 to 150,000 clones, with about nine tenths observed a single time. This clonotype originated in a human donor in a cohort sampled during active COVID-19. The V gene is TRBV2, the J gene TRBJ2-3; 8 bases line up with TRBD2. The sample comprised peripheral blood. As DNA, the CDR3 is TGTGCCAGCAAGAAAGCGGGGGGCACAGATACGCAGTATTTT. It codes for CASKKAGGTDTQYF.